This record concerns one TCR beta chain sequence. What it binds is not known. The treatment is: oral pan-JAK inhibitor, 5-10 mg twice daily. This entry comes from a study of CD8+ T cells in alopecia areata. Across the whole study: Treatment ran 6 to 18 months, with 6 months of follow-up afterward.

Study outcomes and limitations: Scalp sequencing captures resident alphabeta T cells of normal skin too. Researchers report lesional scalp, most notably alopecia totalis/universalis, outstripped normal scalp in clonality.

The CDR3 is 10 amino acids. V shed 10 bases and J shed 5 bases, with 9 bases lying between them. The authors extracted RNA and reverse transcribed it into cDNA as the sequencing template. Generated by immunoSEQ multiplex PCR, the TCRdb table keeps only in-frame clones and is missing some. The sample shows a few hundred thousand clones, around two fifths of them seen only once. The V call is TRBV23-1, the J call TRBJ2-7; D remains unclear. TRBV23-1 is sorted into the ORF group, with uncertain function. This sequence was found in a human donor with alopecia areata. The sample consisted of CD4+ T cells sorted from blood, taken between weeks 30 and 35, from a patient treated with tofacitinib. In DNA form, the CDR3 reads TGCGCCAAAACCCAGGACGAGCAGTACTTC. This translates into CAKTQDEQYF.